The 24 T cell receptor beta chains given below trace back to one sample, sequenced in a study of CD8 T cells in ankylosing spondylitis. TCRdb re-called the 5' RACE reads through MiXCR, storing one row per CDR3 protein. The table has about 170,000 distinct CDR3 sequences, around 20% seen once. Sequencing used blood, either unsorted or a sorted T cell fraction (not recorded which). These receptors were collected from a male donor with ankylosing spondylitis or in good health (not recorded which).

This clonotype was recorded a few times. For the CDR3, the DNA is TGCGCCAGCAGCTCTGGGGGCCAGGGGTTAGCCGGAGGAGAAAAACTGTTTTTT. This translates into CASSSGGQGLAGGEKLFF. The V call is TRBV5-1, the J call TRBJ1-4; tentative D call: TRBD1 (6 bases). This CDR3 is built from 18 residues. CDR1 and CDR2 (germline): SGHRS, YFSETQ. V lost 3 bases and J lost 8, with 26 bases in between.

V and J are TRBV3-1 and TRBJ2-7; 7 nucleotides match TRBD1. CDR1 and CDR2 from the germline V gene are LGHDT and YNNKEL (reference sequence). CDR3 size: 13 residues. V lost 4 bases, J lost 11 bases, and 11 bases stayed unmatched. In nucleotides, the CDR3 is TGTGCCAGCAGCCTACAACAGGGGTCCGCGGAGTACTTC. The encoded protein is CASSLQQGSAEYF.

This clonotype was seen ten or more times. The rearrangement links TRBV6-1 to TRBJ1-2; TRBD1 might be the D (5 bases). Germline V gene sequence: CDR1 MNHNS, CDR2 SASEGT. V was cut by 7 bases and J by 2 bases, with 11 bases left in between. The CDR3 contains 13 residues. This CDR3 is CASTRDGNYGYTF. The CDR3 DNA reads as TGTGCCAGCACTAGGGACGGGAACTATGGCTACACCTTC.

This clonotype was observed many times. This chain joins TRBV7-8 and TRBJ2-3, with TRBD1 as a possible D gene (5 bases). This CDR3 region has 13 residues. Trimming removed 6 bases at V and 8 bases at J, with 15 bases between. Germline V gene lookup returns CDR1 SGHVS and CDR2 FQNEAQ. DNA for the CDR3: TGTGCCAGCAGTTCCGACTGGCAGGGTACGCAGTATTTT. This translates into CASSSDWQGTQYF.

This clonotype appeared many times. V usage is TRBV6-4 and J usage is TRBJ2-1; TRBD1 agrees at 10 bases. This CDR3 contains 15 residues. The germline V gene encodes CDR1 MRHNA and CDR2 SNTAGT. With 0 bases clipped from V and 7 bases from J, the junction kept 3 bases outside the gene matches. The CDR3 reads CASSDSPGQGNEQFF. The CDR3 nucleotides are TGTGCCAGCAGTGACTCCCCGGGACAGGGGAATGAGCAGTTCTTC.

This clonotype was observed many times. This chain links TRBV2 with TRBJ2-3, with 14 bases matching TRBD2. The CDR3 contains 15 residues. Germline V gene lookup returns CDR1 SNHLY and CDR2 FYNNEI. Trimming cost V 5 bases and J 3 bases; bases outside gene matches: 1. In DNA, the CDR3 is TGTGCCAGCAGTAGGACTAGCGGGAGGACAGATACGCAGTATTTT. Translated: CASSRTSGRTDTQYF.

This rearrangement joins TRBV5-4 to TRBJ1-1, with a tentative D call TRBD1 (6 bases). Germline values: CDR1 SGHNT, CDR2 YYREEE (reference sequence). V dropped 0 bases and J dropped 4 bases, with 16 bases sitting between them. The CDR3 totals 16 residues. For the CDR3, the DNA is TGTGCCAGCAGCTTGGACAGGGCGAGTTGGGGCACTGAAGCTTTCTTT. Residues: CASSLDRASWGTEAFF.

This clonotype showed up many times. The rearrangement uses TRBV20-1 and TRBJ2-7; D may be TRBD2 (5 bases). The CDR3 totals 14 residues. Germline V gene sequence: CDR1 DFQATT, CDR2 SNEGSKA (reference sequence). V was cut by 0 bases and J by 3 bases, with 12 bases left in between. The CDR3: CSARDRGSNYEQYF. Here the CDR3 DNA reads TGCAGTGCTAGAGATCGAGGGTCTAACTACGAGCAGTACTTC.

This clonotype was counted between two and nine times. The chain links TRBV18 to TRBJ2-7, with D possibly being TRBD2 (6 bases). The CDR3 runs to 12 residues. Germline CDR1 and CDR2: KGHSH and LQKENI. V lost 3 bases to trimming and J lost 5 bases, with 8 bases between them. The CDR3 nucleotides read TGTGCCAGCTCACCTTCGGGGGACGAGCAGTACTTC. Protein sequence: CASSPSGDEQYF. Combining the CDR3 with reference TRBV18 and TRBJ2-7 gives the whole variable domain NAGVMQNPRHLVRRRGQEARLRCSPMKGHSHVYWYRQLPEEGLKFMVYLQKENIIDESGMPKERFSAEFPKEGPSILRIQQVVRGDSAAYFCASSPSGDEQYFGPGTRLTVT.

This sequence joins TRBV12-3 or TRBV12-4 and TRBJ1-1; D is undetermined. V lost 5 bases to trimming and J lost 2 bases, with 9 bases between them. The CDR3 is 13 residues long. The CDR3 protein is CASSKGVNTEAFF. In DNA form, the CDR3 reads TGTGCCAGCAGTAAGGGAGTCAACACTGAAGCTTTCTTT.

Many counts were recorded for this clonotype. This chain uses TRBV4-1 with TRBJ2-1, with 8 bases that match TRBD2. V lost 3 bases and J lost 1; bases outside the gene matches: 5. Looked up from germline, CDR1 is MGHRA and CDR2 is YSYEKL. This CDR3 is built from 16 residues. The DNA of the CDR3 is TGCGCCAGCAGCCATTCTCCTAGCGGGTCCTACAATGAGCAGTTCTTC. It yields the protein CASSHSPSGSYNEQFF.

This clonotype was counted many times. The CDR3 is CATSSLSGTEAFF. The CDR3 bases are TGTGCCACCTCTTCCCTTTCCGGGACTGAAGCTTTCTTT. This rearrangement joins TRBV19 to TRBJ1-1; no reliable D call. CDR3 size: 13 residues. The ends were cut back, 10 bases at V and 5 bases at J, with 17 bases in the middle. Per the germline V gene, CDR1 is LNHDA and CDR2 is SQIVND (reference sequence).

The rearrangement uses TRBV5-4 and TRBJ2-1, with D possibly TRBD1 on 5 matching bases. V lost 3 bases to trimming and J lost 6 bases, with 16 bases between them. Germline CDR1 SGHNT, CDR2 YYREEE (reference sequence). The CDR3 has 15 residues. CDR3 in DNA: TGTGCCAGCAGCTCCCCCAGGGTAGAGTCCAATGAGCAGTTCTTC. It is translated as CASSSPRVESNEQFF.

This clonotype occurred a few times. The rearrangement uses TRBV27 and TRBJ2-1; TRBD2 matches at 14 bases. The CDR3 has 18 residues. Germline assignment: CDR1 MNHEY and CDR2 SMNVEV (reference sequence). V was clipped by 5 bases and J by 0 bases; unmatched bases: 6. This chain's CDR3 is CASSEGLAGAVSYNEQFF. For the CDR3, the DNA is TGTGCCAGCAGTGAGGGACTAGCGGGAGCAGTCTCCTACAATGAGCAGTTCTTC.

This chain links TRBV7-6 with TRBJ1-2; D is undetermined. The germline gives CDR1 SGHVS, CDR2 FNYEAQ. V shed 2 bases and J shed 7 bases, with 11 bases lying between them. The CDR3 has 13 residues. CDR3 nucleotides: TGTGCCAGCAGCTTATCCCCGTGGGCTGGCTACACCTTC. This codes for CASSLSPWAGYTF.

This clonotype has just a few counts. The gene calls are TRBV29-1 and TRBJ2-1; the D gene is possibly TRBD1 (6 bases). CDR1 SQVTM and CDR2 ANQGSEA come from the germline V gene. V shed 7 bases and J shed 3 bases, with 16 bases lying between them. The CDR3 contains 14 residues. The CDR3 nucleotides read TGCAGCGGCCAAGATGGACAGTTCTACAATGAGCAGTTCTTC. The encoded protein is CSGQDGQFYNEQFF.

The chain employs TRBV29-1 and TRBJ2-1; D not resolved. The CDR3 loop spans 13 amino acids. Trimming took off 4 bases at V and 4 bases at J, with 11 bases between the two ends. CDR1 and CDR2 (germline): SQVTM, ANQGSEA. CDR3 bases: TGCAGCGTTGGACCTTTCCAATACAATGAGCAGTTCTTC. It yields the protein CSVGPFQYNEQFF.

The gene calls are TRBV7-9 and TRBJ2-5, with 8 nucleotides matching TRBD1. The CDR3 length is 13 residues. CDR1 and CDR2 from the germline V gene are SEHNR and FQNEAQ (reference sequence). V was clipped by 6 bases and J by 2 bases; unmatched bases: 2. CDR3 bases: TGTGCCAGCAGTCGACAGGGGCAAGAGACCCAGTACTTC. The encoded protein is CASSRQGQETQYF. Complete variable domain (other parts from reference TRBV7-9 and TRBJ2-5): DTGVSQNPRHKITKRGQNVTFRCDPISEHNRLYWYRQTLGQGPEFLTYFQNEAQLEKSRLLSDRFSAERPKGSFSTLEIQRTEQGDSAMYLCASSRQGQETQYFGPGTRLLVL.

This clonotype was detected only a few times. The CDR3: CASSLRQVQETQYF. The CDR3, as DNA: TGTGCCAGCAGTCTCCGACAGGTACAAGAGACCCAGTACTTC. The chain links TRBV28 to TRBJ2-5, with D tentatively TRBD1 (6 bases). CDR1 and CDR2 from the germline V gene are MDHEN and SYDVKM. The CDR3 contains 14 residues. Trimming took 5 bases from V and 2 from J, leaving 12 bases between them.

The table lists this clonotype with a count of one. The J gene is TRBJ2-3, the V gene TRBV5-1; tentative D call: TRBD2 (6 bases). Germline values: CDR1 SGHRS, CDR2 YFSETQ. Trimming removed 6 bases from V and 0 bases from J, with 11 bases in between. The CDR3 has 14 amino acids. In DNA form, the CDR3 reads TGCGCCAGCAACCCGGGACTCAGCACAGATACGCAGTATTTT. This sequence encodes CASNPGLSTDTQYF.

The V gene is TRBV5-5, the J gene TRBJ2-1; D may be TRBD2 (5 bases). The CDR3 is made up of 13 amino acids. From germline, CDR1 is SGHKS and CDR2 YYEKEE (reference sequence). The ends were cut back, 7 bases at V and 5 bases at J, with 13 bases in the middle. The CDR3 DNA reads TGTGCCAGCTCCTTGTGGGAGCACAATGAGCAGTTCTTC. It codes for CASSLWEHNEQFF.

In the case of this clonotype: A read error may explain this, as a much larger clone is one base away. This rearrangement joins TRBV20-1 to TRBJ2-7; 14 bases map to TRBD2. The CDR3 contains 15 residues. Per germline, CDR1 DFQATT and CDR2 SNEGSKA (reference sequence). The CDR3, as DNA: TGCAGTGCGGGGACTAGCGGGAGTTCCACCTACGCGCAGTACTTC. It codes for CSAGTSGSSTYAQYF.

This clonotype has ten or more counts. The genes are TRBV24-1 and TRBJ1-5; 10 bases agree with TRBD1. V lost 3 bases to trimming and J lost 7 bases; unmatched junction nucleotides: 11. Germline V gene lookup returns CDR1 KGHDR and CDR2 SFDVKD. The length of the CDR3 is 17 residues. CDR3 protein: CATSDTGTGDPDQPQHF. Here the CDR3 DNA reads TGTGCCACCAGTGATACCGGGACAGGGGACCCGGACCAGCCCCAGCATTTT.

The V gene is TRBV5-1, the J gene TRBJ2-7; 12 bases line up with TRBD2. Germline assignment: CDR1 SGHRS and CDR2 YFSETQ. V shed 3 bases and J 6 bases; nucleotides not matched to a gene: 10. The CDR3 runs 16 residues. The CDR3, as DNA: TGCGCCAGCAGCTCGGTCCTAGCGGGAGGGCCCTCCGAGCAGTACTTC. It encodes CASSSVLAGGPSEQYF.